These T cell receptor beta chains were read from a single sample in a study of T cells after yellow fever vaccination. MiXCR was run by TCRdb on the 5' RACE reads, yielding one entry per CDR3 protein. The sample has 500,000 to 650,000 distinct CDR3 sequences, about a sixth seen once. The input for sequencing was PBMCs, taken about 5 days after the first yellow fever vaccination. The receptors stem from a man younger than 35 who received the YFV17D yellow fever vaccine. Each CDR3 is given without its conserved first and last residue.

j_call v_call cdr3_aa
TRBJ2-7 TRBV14 ASSLIPGHYEQY
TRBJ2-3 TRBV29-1 SVQRSGVMTSTDTQY
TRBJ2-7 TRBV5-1 ASSLGVSGYEQY
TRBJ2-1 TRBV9 ASSVAGGNYNEQF
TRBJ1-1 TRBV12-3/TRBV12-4 ASSASANTEAF
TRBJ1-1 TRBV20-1 SARELRVLNTEAF
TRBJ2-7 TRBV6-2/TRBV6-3 ASSYSIREQY
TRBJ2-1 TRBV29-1 SVVVAGGFNEQF
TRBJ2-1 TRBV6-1 ASSVTGQVHNEQF
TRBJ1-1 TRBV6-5 ASSYLGRGTEAF
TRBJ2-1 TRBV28 ASSPDNWTGRRNEQF
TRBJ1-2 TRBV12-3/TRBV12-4 ASKVGAGYT
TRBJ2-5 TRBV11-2 ASSFPTGARETQY
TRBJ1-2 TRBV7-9 ATQNRVTYDYGYT
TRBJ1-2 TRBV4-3 ASSQGRWGGQQPYGYT
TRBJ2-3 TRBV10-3 AISEGEGTDTQY
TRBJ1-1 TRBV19 ASSPRTGGYTEAF
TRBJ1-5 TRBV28 ASSLVGGSSNQPQH
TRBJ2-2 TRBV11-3 ASSLARGPSGELF
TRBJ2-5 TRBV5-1 ASSSAGTGKETQY
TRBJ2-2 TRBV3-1 ASSPQRGGTNTGELF
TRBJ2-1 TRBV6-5 ASSSVGGIGNEQF
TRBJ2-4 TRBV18 ASSPLPGNENIQY